This note documents a single TCR beta chain sequence. It has no known antigen specificity. Per-base qualities were not stored, and no clone one base away is much larger. This entry is derived from a study of T cell responses to AZD1222 COVID-19 vaccine (dated by TCRdb to about 2021). Background for the entire study: A total of 233 trial participants underwent TCR sequencing, of whom approximately 200 had received two doses of AZD1222 and approximately 25 had received two doses of the MenACWY control vaccine. Trial participants were enrolled into age subgroups of 18-55, 56-69 and 70-plus years, which contained roughly 150, 30 and 60 TCR-sequenced participants, respectively.

The meaning of the sample's time point label: about 28 days (+/-7) after the second vaccine dose. This specimen's treatment or condition label, interpreted: meningococcal conjugate vaccine given as trial control. Vaccinee samples came from UK trials COV001 and COV002, including a single-blind randomized controlled phase 2/3 trial of AZD1222 (ChAdOx1 nCoV-19) in healthy adults. Trial participant PBMC samples were collected at day 0 and day 28 after the second dose for TCRbeta chain sequencing. The CDR3 runs 12 amino acids, cysteine and phenylalanine included. The kept DNA is CDR3 alone, 36 bases in frame from the first base. CDR1 is given as GTSNPN and CDR2 as SVGIG, both from the germline V gene (reference sequence). Trimming takes 5 bases from V and 4 bases from J, and the germline ends sit 11 bases apart. What the study reported, not specific to this receptor: Conclusions about previously exposed vaccinees are limited because only five to seven AZD1222 recipients were SARS-CoV-2 seropositive at baseline. Participants were mostly white British, with more females than males. The authors suggested clonal diversity may have been underestimated. A significant rise in spike-specific TCR breadth and depth was observed after two AZD1222 doses relative to day 0 and relative to MenACWY recipients. Epitopes outside the regions mutated in the B.1.351 and B.1.1.7 variants were reportedly recognized by nearly half of the unique spike-specific TCRs. Vaccine-associated CD4 TCRs spanned the whole spike protein, with dominant responses in regions 160-218 and 743-854. Because no day 14 peak-response samples were available, the repertoires could be characterized only after the peak T cell response. The 56-69-year group was small, and its depth increase did not reach significance, likely because of low power.

The CDR3 regions of human TCRbeta chains were analyzed by immunosequencing. The authors' analysis ran thus. TCRs in the repertoires were compared against a reference library of SARS-CoV-2-specific TCRs that had been generated with the MIRA antigen-specificity platform. Breadth meant the fraction of unique TCRs that were SARS-CoV-2-associated, whereas depth meant the fraction of total T cells that were SARS-CoV-2-associated. Each spike-specific TCR was assigned to its reactive spike region and to a CD4 or CD8 class using the MIRA data. Log10-transformed breadth and depth values were compared by one-way ANOVA with Sidak's multiple comparisons tests. The table comes from immuneACCESS by way of TCRdb, which keeps in-frame sequences with V and J called. Part of the clones is missing from these tables; in studies checked, under half for an unresolved V gene and the rest for unknown reasons. V and J calls and clone size are copied from that table; D and trimming were computed from the DNA. Within this sample are roughly 70,000 clones, with about nine tenths of them counted one time only. The ten largest clones take up approximately 6.3% of the sample.

The sample consisted of peripheral blood, taken 28 days after the second dose of the MenACWY control vaccine. This TCR derives from an adult who received the MenACWY meningococcal vaccine as a control. The sequence links TRBV30 to TRBJ2-5; the best D guess is TRBD2, with 5 bases matching. The CDR3 protein: CAWGGSGETQYF. The DNA sequence is given as TGTGCCTGGGGAGGATCAGGAGAGACCCAGTACTTC.